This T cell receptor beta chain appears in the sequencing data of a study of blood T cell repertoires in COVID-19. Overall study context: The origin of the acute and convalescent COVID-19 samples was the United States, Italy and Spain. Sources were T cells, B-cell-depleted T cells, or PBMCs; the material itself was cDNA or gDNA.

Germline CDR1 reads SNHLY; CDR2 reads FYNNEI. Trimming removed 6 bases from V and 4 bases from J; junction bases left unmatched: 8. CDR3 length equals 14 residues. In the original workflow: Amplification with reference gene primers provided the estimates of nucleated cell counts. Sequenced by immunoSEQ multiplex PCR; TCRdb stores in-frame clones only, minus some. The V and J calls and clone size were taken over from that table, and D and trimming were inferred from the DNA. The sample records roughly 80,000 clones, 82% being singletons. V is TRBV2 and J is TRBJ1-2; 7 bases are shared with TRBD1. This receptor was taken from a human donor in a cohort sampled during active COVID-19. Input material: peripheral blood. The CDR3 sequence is CASRGTATLYGYTF. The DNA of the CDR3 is TGTGCCAGCAGGGGGACAGCGACGCTCTATGGCTACACCTTC.